One and the same sample provided the 12 T cell receptor beta chains below, sequenced in a study of shared T cell receptors in the human thymus. The assay was immunoSEQ multiplex PCR, and TCRdb's table has in-frame clones only and misses some. The data contain hundreds of thousands of clones, around 87% of them singletons. This same sample was also part of a study on human thymus T cells.

Material: thymocytes. The receptors shown here come from a boy under three years old with a congenital heart defect.

This rearrangement joins TRBV10-3 to TRBJ1-6; TRBD1 matches 7 bases. Germline V gene lookup returns CDR1 ENHRY and CDR2 SYGVKD. There are 18 residues in the CDR3. The ends lost 2 bases at V and 0 bases at J; junction bases unmatched: 7. This CDR3 reads CAISEAQGFRSYNSPLHF. The CDR3, as DNA: TGTGCCATCAGTGAGGCACAGGGGTTTCGCTCCTATAATTCACCCCTCCACTTT.

The rearrangement uses TRBV4-3 and TRBJ2-7; 9 bases map to TRBD1. CDR3 length: 19 amino acids. The V segment lost 3 bases and the J segment 1 base; nucleotides outside the gene matches: 16. The germline CDR1 and CDR2 sequences are LGHNA and YSLEER. CDR3 DNA sequence: TGCGCCAGCAGCCAGAAGACAGGGGGGGAACGAGGGTTATCCTACGAGCAGTACTTC. It codes for CASSQKTGGERGLSYEQYF.

This chain links TRBV6-5 with TRBJ2-7; 9 bases agree with TRBD1. Trimming cost V 5 bases and J 3 bases; bases outside gene matches: 5. Germline CDR1 is MNHEY and CDR2 is SVGAGI. This CDR3 is built from 14 residues. The CDR3 coding sequence is TGTGCCAGCAGTCTCCGGGACAGGGACTACGAGCAGTACTTC. Its translation is CASSLRDRDYEQYF.

The chain links TRBV25-1 to TRBJ2-3; TRBD2 is a possible D gene (6 bases). Germline lookup yields CDR1 MGHDK and CDR2 SYGVNS. The CDR3 is 15 amino acids. The germline V and J ends were trimmed by 2 bases and 2 bases, with 11 bases remaining between them. The CDR3 region has the DNA TGTGCCAGCAGTGAACACGGGGGATCCACAGATACGCAGTATTTT. This sequence encodes CASSEHGGSTDTQYF.

This CDR3 is CASSPGQGTDTQYF. Written as DNA, the CDR3 is TGTGCCAGCAGCCCTGGACAGGGCACAGATACGCAGTATTTT. J is TRBJ2-3 and V is TRBV11-3; 7 positions agree with TRBD1. V shed 5 bases and J 1 base; nucleotides not matched to a gene: 3. Germline values: CDR1 SGHNT, CDR2 YENEEA. CDR3 length: 14 residues.

This chain connects TRBV4-1 to TRBJ1-1; 8 bases match TRBD1. Germline loops: CDR1 MGHRA, CDR2 YSYEKL. The V segment lost 4 bases and the J segment 0 bases; nucleotides outside the gene matches: 7. The CDR3 spans 16 residues. The CDR3, as DNA: TGCGCCAGCAGCCCGCGGGACAGGCGGATGAACACTGAAGCTTTCTTT. Translated: CASSPRDRRMNTEAFF.

The chain combines TRBV6-1 with TRBJ2-1; D remains unclear. Germline values: CDR1 MNHNS, CDR2 SASEGT. The CDR3 runs 13 residues. Deletions cut 1 base from V and 4 bases from J, with 5 bases between. The CDR3 DNA reads TGTGCCAGCAGTGAAGGGAGATACAATGAGCAGTTCTTC. It translates to CASSEGRYNEQFF.

The chain uses TRBV5-4 and TRBJ2-3; 8 bases map to TRBD1. Germline loops: CDR1 SGHNT, CDR2 YYREEE (reference sequence). V trimming: 0 bases; J trimming: 3 bases; junction bases outside the gene matches: 3. The CDR3 has 15 amino acids. The CDR3 DNA sequence: TGTGCCAGCAGCTTGGCACAGGGGGGAACAGATACGCAGTATTTT. Translating it yields CASSLAQGGTDTQYF.

V is TRBV19 and J is TRBJ2-2; 8 bases are a match to TRBD1. The V segment lost 3 bases and the J segment 2 bases; nucleotides outside the gene matches: 11. Germline V gives CDR1 LNHDA, CDR2 SQIVND (reference sequence). This CDR3 has 18 amino acids. The CDR3: CASSITAGGTLNTGELFF. CDR3 DNA: TGTGCCAGTAGTATTACGGCAGGGGGCACACTAAACACCGGGGAGCTGTTTTTT.

The rearrangement joins TRBV9 to TRBJ2-7; TRBD2 agrees at 7 bases. CDR1 is SGDLS, CDR2 YYNGEE, per germline. Trimming at V came to 2 bases and at J to 5 bases, leaving 7 bases not matched to a gene. CDR3 length: 14 residues. The DNA for the CDR3 is TGTGCCAGCAGCGTCAGCGGGAAGAGGAACGAGCAGTACTTC. It codes for CASSVSGKRNEQYF.

The rearrangement uses TRBV5-1 and TRBJ1-4, with TRBD1 as a possible D gene (5 bases). Germline V gives CDR1 SGHRS, CDR2 YFSETQ. The CDR3 totals 14 residues. Trimming stripped 2 bases from V and 3 bases from J, with 8 bases between. CDR3 residues: CASSLAGPNEKLFF. The DNA for the CDR3 is TGCGCCAGCAGCTTAGCAGGGCCTAATGAAAAACTGTTTTTT.

This clone was detected only a few times. The chain joins TRBV9 to TRBJ1-1, with a tentative D call TRBD1 (5 bases). Trimming stripped 3 bases from V and 0 bases from J, with 9 bases between. Germline V gene lookup returns CDR1 SGDLS and CDR2 YYNGEE. This CDR3 has 14 amino acids. The CDR3: CASSGGEVNTEAFF. CDR3 bases: TGTGCCAGCAGCGGGGGGGAGGTGAACACTGAAGCTTTCTTT.